The T cell receptor beta chain described here comes from a study of OX40 agonist ivuxolimab in advanced cancers. Study-wide background: Every 2 weeks, patients got intravenous ivuxolimab at one of six dose levels (0.01-10 mg/kg). Enrolled patients in dose escalation had cancers that were hepatocellular carcinoma, melanoma, renal cell or head and neck cancer.

Germline CDR1 reads SGHDN; CDR2 reads FVKESK. The V end was cut by 4 bases, the J end by 5 bases, with 19 bases between. CDR3 length: 16 amino acids. Some clones are missing from TCRdb's copy, which holds only in-frame ones; the method was immunoSEQ multiplex PCR. Here the sample spans about 120,000 clones, roughly 93% being singletons. The starting material was CD4+ or CD8+ T cells sorted from blood, obtained in a trial of the OX40 agonist ivuxolimab. The clonotype was recovered from an adult with an advanced solid tumor such as melanoma, head and neck, liver or kidney cancer. This sequence joins TRBV14 and TRBJ2-3; either TRBD1 or TRBD2 may fit D (5 bases each). CDR3 region: CASSPYGTLRGDTQYF. The CDR3 DNA sequence: TGTGCCAGCAGCCCTTACGGGACGCTACGTGGAGATACGCAGTATTTT. The full variable domain, with the rest looked up from reference TRBV14 and TRBJ2-3, is EAGVTQFPSHSVIEKGQTVTLRCDPISGHDNLYWYRRVMGKEIKFLLHFVKESKQDESGMPNNRFLAERTGGTYSTLKVQPAELEDSGVYFCASSPYGTLRGDTQYFGPGTRLTVL.